A selection of T cell receptor beta chains follows, all from one sample in a study of blood T cell repertoires in COVID-19. Using immunoSEQ multiplex PCR, the repertoire was profiled, and TCRdb retains in-frame clones only, with some absent. Counted here are 150,000 to 200,000 clones, approximately 86% occurring once; the ten biggest clones make up approximately 4.7%. Sequenced input: PBMCs or T cells enriched from blood (not recorded which). These receptors originate from a woman in her fifties or sixties with acute COVID-19. The CDR3 runs from the conserved cysteine through the conserved F or W. D genes are given only for firm matches. Size is omitted from some rows. Given values are once, few, many or a class for expanded clones.

>-|TRBJ2-3|few|TRBV2
TGTGCCAGCAGTGAAAGCGGCGTTCGCACAGATACGCAGTATTTT
CASSESGVRTDTQYF
>-|TRBJ2-7|-|TRBV7-2
TGTGCCAGCAGCTTAAGAGTGTTTAAAAACCTCTACGAGCAGTACTTC
CASSLRVFKNLYEQYF
>TRBD2|TRBJ2-3|-|TRBV29-1
TGCAGCACCCAGCGGGGGGGCCATGAGTCAGATACGCAGTATTTT
CSTQRGGHESDTQYF
>TRBD1|TRBJ1-2|-|TRBV18
TGTGCCAGCTCTCTCGACAGGGTGTATGGCTACACCTTC
CASSLDRVYGYTF
>-|TRBJ1-4|-|TRBV6-2/TRBV6-3
TGTGCCAGCAGCCCGCTCCCCAACAGGGCCGGTGAAAAACTGTTTTTT
CASSPLPNRAGEKLFF
>-|TRBJ1-1|-|TRBV6-5
TGTGCCAGCAGCCTACGGGGGGGCGAGAACACTGAAGCTTTCTTT
CASSLRGGENTEAFF
>-|TRBJ2-3|few|TRBV7-9
TGTGCCAGCAGCCCCCCCGGGCTAGCGAGTAGCGGAACGCAGTATTTT
CASSPPGLASSGTQYF
>-|TRBJ1-2|once|TRBV21-1
TGTGCCAGCAGCAAAGTGAATCTATCCTATGGCTACACCTTC
CASSKVNLSYGYTF
>TRBD1|TRBJ1-6|-|TRBV7-2
TGTGCCAGCACCCTACAGGGGTATAATTCACCCCTCCACTTT
CASTLQGYNSPLHF
>-|TRBJ1-2|-|TRBV19
TGTGCCAGTAATATGGAACAGTACTATGGCTACACCTTC
CASNMEQYYGYTF
>TRBD1|TRBJ2-6|-|TRBV23-1
TGCGCCAGCCCGGACAGGGGCAACGTCCTGACTTTC
CASPDRGNVLTF
>TRBD1|TRBJ1-5|once|TRBV5-1
TGCGCCAGCAGCCCGGACAGGGGCGCTCAGCCCCAGCATTTT
CASSPDRGAQPQHF
>-|TRBJ2-2|few|TRBV11-3
TGTGCCAGCACCCTTACGGGGGGCGCGGGTTCCGGGGAGCTGTTTTTT
CASTLTGGAGSGELFF
>-|TRBJ1-2|-|TRBV19
TGTGCCAGTAGTATGGACAGAGGAAGCTATGGCTACACCTTC
CASSMDRGSYGYTF